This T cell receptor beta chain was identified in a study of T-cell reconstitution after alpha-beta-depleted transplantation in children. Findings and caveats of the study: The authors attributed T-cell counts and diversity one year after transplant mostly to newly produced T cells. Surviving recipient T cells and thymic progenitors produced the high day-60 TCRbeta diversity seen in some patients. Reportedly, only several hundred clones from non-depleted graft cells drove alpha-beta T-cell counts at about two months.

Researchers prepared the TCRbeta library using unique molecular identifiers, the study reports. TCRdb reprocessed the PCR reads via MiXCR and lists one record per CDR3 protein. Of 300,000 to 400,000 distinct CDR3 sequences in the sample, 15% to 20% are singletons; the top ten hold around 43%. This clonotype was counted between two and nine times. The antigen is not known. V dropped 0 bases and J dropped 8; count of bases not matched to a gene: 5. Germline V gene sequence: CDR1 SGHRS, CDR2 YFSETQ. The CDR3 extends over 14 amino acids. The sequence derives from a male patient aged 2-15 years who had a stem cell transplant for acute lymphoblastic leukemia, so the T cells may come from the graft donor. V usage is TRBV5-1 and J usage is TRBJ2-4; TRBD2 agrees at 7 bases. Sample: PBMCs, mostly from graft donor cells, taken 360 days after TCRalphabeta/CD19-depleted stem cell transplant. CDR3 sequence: CASSLVPGRDIQYF. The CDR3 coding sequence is TGCGCCAGCAGCTTGGTTCCAGGGAGGGACATTCAGTACTTC.